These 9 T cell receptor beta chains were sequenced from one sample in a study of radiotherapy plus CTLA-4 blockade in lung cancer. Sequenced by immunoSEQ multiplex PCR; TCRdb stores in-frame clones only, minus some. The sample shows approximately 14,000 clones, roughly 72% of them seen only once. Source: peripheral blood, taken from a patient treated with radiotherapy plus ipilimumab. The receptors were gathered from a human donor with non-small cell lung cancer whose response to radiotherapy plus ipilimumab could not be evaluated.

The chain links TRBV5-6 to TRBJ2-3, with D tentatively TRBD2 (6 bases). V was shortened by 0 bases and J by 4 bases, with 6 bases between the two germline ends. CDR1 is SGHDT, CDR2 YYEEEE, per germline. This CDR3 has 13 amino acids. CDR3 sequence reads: CASSLAGADTQYF. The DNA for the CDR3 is TGTGCCAGCAGCTTGGCGGGGGCAGATACGCAGTATTTT.

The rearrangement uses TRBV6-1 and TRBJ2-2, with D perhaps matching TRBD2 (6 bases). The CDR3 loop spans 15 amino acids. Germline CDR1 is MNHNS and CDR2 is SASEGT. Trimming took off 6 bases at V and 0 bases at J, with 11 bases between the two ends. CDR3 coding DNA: TGTGCCAGCAGACGGGACTCTCCGAACACCGGGGAGCTGTTTTTT. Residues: CASRRDSPNTGELFF.

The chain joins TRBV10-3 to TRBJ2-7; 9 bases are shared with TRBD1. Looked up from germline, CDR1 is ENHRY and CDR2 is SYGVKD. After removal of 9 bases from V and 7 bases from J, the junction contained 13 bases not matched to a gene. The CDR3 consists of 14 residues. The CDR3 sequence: CAINSGTGMMEQYV. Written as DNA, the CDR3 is TGTGCCATTAACTCCGGGACAGGGATGATGGAGCAGTACGTC.

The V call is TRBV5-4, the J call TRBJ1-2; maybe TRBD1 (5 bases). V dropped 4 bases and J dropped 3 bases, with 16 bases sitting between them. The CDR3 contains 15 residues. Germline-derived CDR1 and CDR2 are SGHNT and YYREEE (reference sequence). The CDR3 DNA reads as TGTGCCAGCAGCGCACCGGACGGGGGGTACTATGGCTACACCTTC. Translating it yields CASSAPDGGYYGYTF.

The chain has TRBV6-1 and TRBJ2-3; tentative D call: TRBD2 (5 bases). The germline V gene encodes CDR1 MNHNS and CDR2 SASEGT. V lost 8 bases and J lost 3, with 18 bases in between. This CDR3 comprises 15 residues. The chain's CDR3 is CASLEELVRTDTQYF. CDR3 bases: TGTGCCAGCCTTGAGGAACTAGTTCGGACAGATACGCAGTATTTT.

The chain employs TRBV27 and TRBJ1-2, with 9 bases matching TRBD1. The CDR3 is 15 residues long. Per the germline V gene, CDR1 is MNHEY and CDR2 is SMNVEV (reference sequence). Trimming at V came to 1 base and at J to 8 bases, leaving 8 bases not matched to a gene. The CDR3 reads CASSLFTGGEEGYTF. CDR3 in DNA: TGTGCCAGCAGTTTATTTACAGGGGGCGAGGAAGGCTACACCTTC.

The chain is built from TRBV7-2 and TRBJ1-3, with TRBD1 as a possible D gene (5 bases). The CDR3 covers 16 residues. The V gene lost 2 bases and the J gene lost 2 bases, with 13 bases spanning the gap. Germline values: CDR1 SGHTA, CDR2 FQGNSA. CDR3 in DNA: TGTGCCAGCAGCTTACGGTCCAGGGAACCTGGAAACACCATATATTTT. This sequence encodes CASSLRSREPGNTIYF.

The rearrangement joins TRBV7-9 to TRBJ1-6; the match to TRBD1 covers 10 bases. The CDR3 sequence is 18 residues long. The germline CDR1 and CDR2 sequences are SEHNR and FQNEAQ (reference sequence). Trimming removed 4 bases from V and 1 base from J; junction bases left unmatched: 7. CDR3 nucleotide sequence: TGTGCCAGCAGCTCGACAGGGGGCACGACGTCCTATAATTCACCCCTCCACTTT. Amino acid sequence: CASSSTGGTTSYNSPLHF.

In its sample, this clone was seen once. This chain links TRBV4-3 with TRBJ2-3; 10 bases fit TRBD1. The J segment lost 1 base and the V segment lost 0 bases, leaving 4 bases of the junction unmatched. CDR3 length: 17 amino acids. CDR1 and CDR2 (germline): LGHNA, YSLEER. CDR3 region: CASSQDFGTGGTDTQYF. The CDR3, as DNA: TGCGCCAGCAGCCAAGATTTCGGGACAGGGGGCACAGATACGCAGTATTTT.